Sequencing of this T cell receptor (beta chain) was carried out in a study of T cell responses to AZD1222 COVID-19 vaccine. With 4 bases clipped from V and 6 bases from J, the junction kept 6 bases outside the gene matches. CDR3 length: 15 residues. CDR1 and CDR2 (germline): SGHVS, FQNEAQ. The data were produced by immunoSEQ multiplex PCR, yet TCRdb's version contains in-frame clones alone and is incomplete. Of some 150,000 clones listed, around 87% were seen once; the top ten hold about 8.9%. The chain combines TRBV7-8 with TRBJ1-5; 10 bases line up with TRBD1. This sample comprised peripheral blood, obtained 28 days after the second AZD1222 dose. The TCR originated in an adult who received the AZD1222 COVID-19 vaccine. In nucleotides, the CDR3 is TGTGCCAGCAGCTGGGACAGGGGTTCGGGTCAGCCCCAGCATTTT. Its translation is CASSWDRGSGQPQHF.